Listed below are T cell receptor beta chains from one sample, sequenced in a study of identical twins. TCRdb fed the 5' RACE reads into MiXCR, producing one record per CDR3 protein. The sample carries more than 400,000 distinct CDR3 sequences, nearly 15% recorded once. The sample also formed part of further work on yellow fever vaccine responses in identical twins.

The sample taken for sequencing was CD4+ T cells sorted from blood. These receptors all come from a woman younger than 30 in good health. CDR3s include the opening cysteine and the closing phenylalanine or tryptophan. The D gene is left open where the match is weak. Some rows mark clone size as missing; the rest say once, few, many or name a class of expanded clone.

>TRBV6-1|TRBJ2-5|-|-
CASSTPGGAWKTQYF
TGTGCCAGCAGTACCCCTGGGGGCGCATGGAAGACCCAGTACTTC
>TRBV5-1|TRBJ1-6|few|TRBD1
CASSPVGQGIGSPLHF
TGCGCCAGCAGCCCCGTGGGACAGGGGATAGGTTCACCCCTCCACTTT
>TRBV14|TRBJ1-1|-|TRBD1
CASSPNRGMNTEAFF
TGTGCCAGCAGCCCGAACAGGGGGATGAACACTGAAGCTTTCTTT
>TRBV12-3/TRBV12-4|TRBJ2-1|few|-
CASSLVLTRYNEQFF
TGTGCCAGCAGTTTAGTTCTCACGCGCTACAATGAGCAGTTCTTC
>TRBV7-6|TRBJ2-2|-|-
CASSSTRTGELFF
TGTGCCAGCAGCTCGACTAGAACCGGGGAGCTGTTTTTT
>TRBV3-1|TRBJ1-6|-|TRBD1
CASRGIGTGGSPLHF
TGTGCCAGCAGGGGGATCGGGACAGGCGGGTCACCCCTCCACTTT
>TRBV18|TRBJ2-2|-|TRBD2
CASSPWTSSGTGELFF
TGTGCCAGCTCACCATGGACTAGCAGTGGGACCGGGGAGCTGTTTTTT
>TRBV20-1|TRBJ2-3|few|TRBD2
CSPKASGGSTDTQYF
TGCAGTCCCAAGGCTAGCGGGGGATCCACAGATACGCAGTATTTT
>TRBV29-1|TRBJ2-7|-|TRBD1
CSVGGTGTTYEQYF
TGCAGCGTCGGCGGGACAGGGACAACCTACGAGCAGTACTTC
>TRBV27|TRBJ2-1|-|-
CASSFPGYNEQFF
TGTGCCAGCAGTTTCCCGGGCTACAATGAGCAGTTCTTC
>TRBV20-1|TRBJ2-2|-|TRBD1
CSARPTGLAGELFF
TGCAGTGCTAGGCCGACAGGGCTTGCTGGGGAGCTGTTTTTT
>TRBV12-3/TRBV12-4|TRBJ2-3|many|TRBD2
CASKRLAGREDTQYF
TGTGCCAGCAAAAGACTAGCGGGAAGAGAGGATACGCAGTATTTT
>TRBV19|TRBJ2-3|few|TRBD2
CASSRSGLASNTDTQYF
TGTGCCAGTAGCCGTTCGGGACTAGCGTCTAACACAGATACGCAGTATTTT
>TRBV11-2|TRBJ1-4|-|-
CASSLGLLSEEKLFF
TGTGCCAGCAGCTTAGGTTTGCTCTCAGAAGAAAAACTGTTTTTT
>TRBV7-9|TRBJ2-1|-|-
CASSSGTGIGNEQFF
TGTGCCAGCAGCTCCGGAACAGGGATTGGGAATGAGCAGTTCTTC
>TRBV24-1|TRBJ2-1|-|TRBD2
CATSDRGGGRFYNEQFF
TGTGCCACCAGTGACAGGGGTGGCGGGAGGTTCTACAATGAGCAGTTCTTC
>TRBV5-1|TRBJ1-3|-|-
CASSLSAGPSGNTIYF
TGCGCCAGCAGCTTGTCGGCAGGACCCTCTGGAAACACCATATATTTT
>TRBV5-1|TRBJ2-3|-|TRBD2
CASSLSGRRGTDTQYF
TGCGCCAGCAGCTTGAGCGGGAGGCGGGGCACAGATACGCAGTATTTT
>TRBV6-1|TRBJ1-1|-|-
CASTRAGWDNTEAFF
TGTGCCAGCACGCGGGCAGGGTGGGATAACACTGAAGCTTTCTTT
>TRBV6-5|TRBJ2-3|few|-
CASSYGGSIDTQYF
TGTGCCAGCAGTTACGGGGGGTCAATAGATACGCAGTATTTT
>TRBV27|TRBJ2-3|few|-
CASSFTLRQADSSTDTQYF
TGTGCCAGCAGTTTTACTCTGAGGCAGGCCGATTCGAGCACAGATACGCAGTATTTT
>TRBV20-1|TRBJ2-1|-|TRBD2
CSAGLAGSYNEQFF
TGCAGTGCAGGACTAGCGGGCTCCTACAATGAGCAGTTCTTC
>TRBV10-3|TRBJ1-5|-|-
CAISAGKNSNQPQHF
TGTGCCATCAGTGCCGGGAAAAATAGCAATCAGCCCCAGCATTTT
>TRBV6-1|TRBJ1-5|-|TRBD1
CASSKDRVRNQPQHF
TGTGCCAGCAGTAAGGACAGGGTACGGAATCAGCCCCAGCATTTT
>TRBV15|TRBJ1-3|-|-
CATRSDGNTIYF
TGTGCCACCAGGTCCGATGGAAACACCATATATTTT
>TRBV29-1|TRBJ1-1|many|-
CSVRVDYTEAFF
TGCAGCGTTCGCGTAGATTACACTGAAGCTTTCTTT
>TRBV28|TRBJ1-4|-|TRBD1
CASSYQTGVSNEKLFF
TGTGCCAGCAGCTACCAGACAGGGGTCTCTAATGAAAAACTGTTTTTT
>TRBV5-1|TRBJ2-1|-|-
CASSLTLAEQFF
TGCGCCAGCAGCCTTACACTGGCTGAGCAGTTCTTC
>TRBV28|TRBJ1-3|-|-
CASSLPGSSGNTIYF
TGTGCCAGCAGTTTACCGGGGAGCTCTGGAAACACCATATATTTT
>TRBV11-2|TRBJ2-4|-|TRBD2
CASSLDVGTSGGPYF
TGTGCCAGCAGCTTAGACGTCGGGACTAGCGGGGGACCTTACTTC
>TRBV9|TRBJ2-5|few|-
CASSVSWTETQYF
TGTGCCAGCAGCGTATCCTGGACGGAGACCCAGTACTTC
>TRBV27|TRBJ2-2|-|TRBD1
CASGSGTVNTGELFF
TGTGCCAGCGGATCCGGGACAGTCAACACCGGGGAGCTGTTTTTT
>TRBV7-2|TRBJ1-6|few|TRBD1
CASSTGQGGNSPLHF
TGTGCCAGCAGCACCGGACAGGGGGGAAATTCACCCCTCCACTTT
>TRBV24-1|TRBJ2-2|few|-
CATSDGAHRDTGELFF
TGTGCCACCAGTGATGGCGCTCACCGGGACACCGGGGAGCTGTTTTTT
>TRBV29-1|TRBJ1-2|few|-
CSAENQGGYGYTF
TGCAGCGCCGAAAATCAGGGCGGCTATGGCTACACCTTC
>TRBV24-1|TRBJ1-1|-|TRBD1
CATSDGGGSAFF
TGTGCCACCAGTGATGGAGGGGGCTCAGCTTTCTTT
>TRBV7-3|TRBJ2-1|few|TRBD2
CASSLRGREGPSSYNEQFF
TGTGCCAGCAGCTTAAGGGGGCGGGAGGGCCCCAGCTCCTACAATGAGCAGTTCTTC
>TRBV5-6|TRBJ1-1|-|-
CASSLGVGSTGNTEAFF
TGTGCCAGCAGCTTGGGTGTCGGGTCGACAGGGAACACTGAAGCTTTCTTT
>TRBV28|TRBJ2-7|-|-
CASSETTGPGEQYF
TGTGCCAGCAGTGAAACGACAGGACCGGGCGAGCAGTACTTC
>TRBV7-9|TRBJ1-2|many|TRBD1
CASSPRQGGYTF
TGTGCCAGCAGCCCGAGACAGGGTGGCTACACCTTC
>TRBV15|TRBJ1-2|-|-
CATSRDQGVYLSYTF
TGTGCCACCAGCAGAGATCAGGGCGTTTACCTCTCCTACACCTTC
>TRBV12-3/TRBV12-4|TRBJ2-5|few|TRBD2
CASSLRRGGLETQYF
TGTGCCAGCAGTTTAAGGCGGGGGGGTCTGGAGACCCAGTACTTC
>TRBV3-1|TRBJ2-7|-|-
CASSRTEREQYF
TGTGCCAGCAGCCGCACAGAACGCGAGCAGTACTTC
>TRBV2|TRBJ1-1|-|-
CASRDRRTAFF
TGTGCCAGCAGAGACAGGCGGACTGCTTTCTTT
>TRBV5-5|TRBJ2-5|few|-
CASSYGTPRETQYF
TGTGCCAGCAGCTACGGGACCCCGAGGGAGACCCAGTACTTC
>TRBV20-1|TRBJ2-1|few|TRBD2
CSAMPSGSSYNEQFF
TGCAGTGCTATGCCTAGCGGGAGCTCCTACAATGAGCAGTTCTTC
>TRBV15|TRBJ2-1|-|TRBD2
CATSRDLGGRPNNEQFF
TGTGCCACCAGCAGAGATTTGGGCGGGAGACCTAACAATGAGCAGTTCTTC
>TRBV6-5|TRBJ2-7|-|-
CASSYSMVGISYEQYF
TGTGCCAGCAGTTACTCGATGGTTGGGATCTCCTACGAGCAGTACTTC
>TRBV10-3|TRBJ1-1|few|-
CAISGGQLNTEAFF
TGTGCCATCAGCGGAGGACAGTTGAACACTGAAGCTTTCTTT
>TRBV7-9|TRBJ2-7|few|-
CASSHISAHEQYF
TGTGCCAGCAGCCATATTAGCGCTCACGAGCAGTACTTC
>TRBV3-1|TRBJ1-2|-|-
CASSQDPGSGYTF
TGTGCCAGCAGCCAAGATCCTGGGTCAGGCTACACCTTC
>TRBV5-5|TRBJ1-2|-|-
CASSDLRGYGYTF
TGTGCCAGCAGCGACCTTCGAGGCTATGGCTACACCTTC
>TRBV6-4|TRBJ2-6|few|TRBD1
CASSTASGQGASGANVLTF
TGTGCCAGCAGTACTGCCTCGGGACAGGGGGCCTCTGGGGCCAACGTCCTGACTTTC
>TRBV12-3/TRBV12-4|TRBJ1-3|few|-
CASSFRGGPGNTIYF
TGTGCCAGCAGTTTCAGGGGAGGACCTGGAAACACCATATATTTT
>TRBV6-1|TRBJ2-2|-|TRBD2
CASRTVAGPNTGELFF
TGTGCCAGCAGGACGGTAGCGGGGCCGAACACCGGGGAGCTGTTTTTT
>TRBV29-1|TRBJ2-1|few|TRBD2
CSVLREAGGREQFF
TGCAGCGTTCTGAGGGAAGCGGGAGGTCGCGAGCAGTTCTTC
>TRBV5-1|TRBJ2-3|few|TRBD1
CASRSGTGFLSTDTQYF
TGCGCCAGCAGAAGTGGGACAGGATTTTTGTCGACAGATACGCAGTATTTT
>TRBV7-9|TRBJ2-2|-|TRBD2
CASTKLATNTGELFF
TGTGCCAGCACCAAACTAGCGACGAACACCGGGGAGCTGTTTTTT